Presented here are 19 T cell receptor beta chains from one specimen sequenced in a study of pediatric ulcerative colitis (dated by TCRdb to between 2018 and 2020). Library preparation used the immunoSEQ multiplex PCR assay. TCRdb carries this immuneACCESS record with in-frame sequences only. Its versions omit some clonotypes, under half of them owing to an unresolved V gene in the studies checked, with the rest unexplained. The sample profile shows 11,000 to 15,000 clones; around 90% of them were found once. The top ten hold over 0.75% of the sample. Source material: blood. The receptors stem from a boy younger than 18 with moderate ulcerative colitis.

The chain carries TRBV27 and TRBJ2-3; a possible D gene is TRBD1 (6 bases). Deletions cut 2 bases from V and 2 bases from J, with 17 bases between. The CDR3 spans 17 residues. CDR1 and CDR2 from the germline V gene are MNHEY and SMNVEV (reference sequence). This chain's CDR3 is CASSLAPITGTTDTQYF. CDR3 bases: TGTGCCAGCAGTTTAGCCCCCATAACAGGGACCACAGATACGCAGTATTTT.

The rearrangement uses TRBV6-5 and TRBJ1-2; D perhaps matches TRBD1 (6 bases). V lost 0 bases and J lost 5, with 16 bases in between. Germline CDR1 MNHEY, CDR2 SVGAGI. This CDR3 comprises 16 residues. The CDR3, as DNA: TGTGCCAGCAGTTACTCTCAAGGGGGGGAGGGGTATGGCTACACCTTC. Its translation: CASSYSQGGEGYGYTF.

This chain uses TRBV28 with TRBJ2-3; no clear D. This CDR3 is built from 12 residues. Germline V gene sequence: CDR1 MDHEN, CDR2 SYDVKM. V gave up 6 bases and J gave up 0 bases, with 4 bases separating them. CDR3 sequence reads: CASRTSTDTQYF. DNA for the CDR3: TGTGCCAGCAGAACTAGCACAGATACGCAGTATTTT.

The rearrangement links TRBV5-5 to TRBJ2-1, with D maybe TRBD2 (6 bases). V lost 2 bases, J lost 4 bases, and 13 bases lay in between. In germline, CDR1 is SGHKS, CDR2 YYEKEE (reference sequence). This CDR3 spans 15 amino acids. CDR3 residues: CASSFFGGSYNEQFF. The CDR3 nucleotides are TGTGCCAGCAGCTTTTTTGGGGGGAGTTACAATGAGCAGTTCTTC.

This sequence joins TRBV14 and TRBJ1-2; the D gene is possibly TRBD1 (5 bases). The CDR3 is 13 residues long. Germline V gene data show CDR1 as SGHDN and CDR2 as FVKESK. The V end was cut by 0 bases, the J end by 4 bases, with 6 bases between. The CDR3 region is CASSQDRVYGYTF. In nucleotides, the CDR3 is TGTGCCAGCAGCCAAGACAGGGTCTATGGCTACACCTTC.

The chain carries TRBV13 and TRBJ2-3; TRBD1 might be the D (5 bases). V lost 3 bases, J lost 9 bases, and 16 bases lay in between. Germline CDR1 reads PRHDT; CDR2 reads FYEKMQ (reference sequence). CDR3 length: 14 residues. In DNA form, the CDR3 reads TGTGCCAGCAGCTTGCAGGGCTTGCGAGACACGCAGTATTTT. Translation: CASSLQGLRDTQYF.

This clone was observed a single time. The genes are TRBV30 and TRBJ1-6; D unclear. CDR3 length equals 16 residues. The germline gives CDR1 GTSNPN, CDR2 SVGIG (reference sequence). The V end was cut by 0 bases, the J end by 0 bases, with 9 bases between. The DNA for the CDR3 is TGTGCCTGGAGTGTACGAGGGAGCTCCTATAATTCACCCCTCCACTTT. Its translation: CAWSVRGSSYNSPLHF.

J is TRBJ2-7 and V is TRBV7-2; D is unclear. The V end lost 4 bases, the J end lost 3 bases, and 7 bases lay between the germline ends. The germline V gene encodes CDR1 SGHTA and CDR2 FQGNSA. The CDR3 runs 12 residues. CDR3 in DNA: TGTGCCAGCAGCTCCTCAAACTACGAGCAGTACTTC. This sequence encodes CASSSSNYEQYF.

The genes are TRBV30 and TRBJ2-5, with 11 bases matching TRBD2. Germline loops: CDR1 GTSNPN, CDR2 SVGIG (reference sequence). V gave up 3 bases and J gave up 3 bases; unmatched junction bases: 15. The CDR3 totals 18 residues. The CDR3 coding sequence is TGTGCCTGGAGACCTCCGCTGCCAGGGACTAGCGGAAAAGAGACCCAGTACTTC. It yields the protein CAWRPPLPGTSGKETQYF.

The chain uses TRBV7-9 and TRBJ2-1, with a tentative D call TRBD2 (5 bases). CDR1 is SEHNR, CDR2 FQNEAQ, per germline (reference sequence). The CDR3 has 14 residues. V was trimmed by 2 bases and J by 1 base, leaving 6 bases between them. This CDR3 reads CASSLRESYNEQFF. The CDR3 DNA reads TGTGCCAGCAGCTTACGGGAATCCTACAATGAGCAGTTCTTC. Complete variable domain (other parts from reference TRBV7-9 and TRBJ2-1): DTGVSQNPRHKITKRGQNVTFRCDPISEHNRLYWYRQTLGQGPEFLTYFQNEAQLEKSRLLSDRFSAERPKGSFSTLEIQRTEQGDSAMYLCASSLRESYNEQFFGPGTRLTVL.

This clone was seen once. This rearrangement joins TRBV2 to TRBJ2-3; D is ambiguous. V shed 3 bases and J shed 2 bases, with 3 bases lying between them. Germline assignment: CDR1 SNHLY and CDR2 FYNNEI. The CDR3 length is 12 residues. The CDR3 nucleotides read TGTGCCAGCAGTGACTACACAGATACGCAGTATTTT. Amino acid sequence: CASSDYTDTQYF.

V gene TRBV19 combines with J gene TRBJ2-1, with a tentative D call TRBD2 (5 bases). The CDR3 has 11 amino acids. Deletions cut 7 bases from V and 7 bases from J, with 8 bases between. Looked up from germline, CDR1 is LNHDA and CDR2 is SQIVND (reference sequence). The DNA of the CDR3 is TGTGCCAGTATTCGCGGGAATGAGCAGTTCTTC. It encodes CASIRGNEQFF. Supplemented by reference TRBV19 and TRBJ2-1, the full variable domain reads DGGITQSPKYLFRKEGQNVTLSCEQNLNHDAMYWYRQDPGQGLRLIYYSQIVNDFQKGDIAEGYSVSREKKESFPLTVTSAQKNPTAFYLCASIRGNEQFFGPGTRLTVL.

The V call is TRBV28, the J call TRBJ1-5, with a weak D call TRBD1 (5 bases). Germline V CDR1 and CDR2: MDHEN, SYDVKM. CDR3 length: 16 residues. The ends were cut back, 2 bases at V and 7 bases at J, with 18 bases in the middle. The CDR3 loop is CASSLVGEGLWQPQHF. The CDR3 bases are TGTGCCAGCAGTTTAGTAGGGGAAGGTCTATGGCAGCCCCAGCATTTT.

The chain recombines TRBV13 with TRBJ1-4; TRBD1 matches 8 bases. Germline trimming cut 3 bases from V and 6 bases from J; bases unmatched to any gene: 3. This CDR3 is built from 14 residues. From germline, CDR1 is PRHDT and CDR2 FYEKMQ (reference sequence). In DNA form, the CDR3 reads TGTGCCAGCAGCTTTGGCAGGGGGCATGAAAAACTGTTTTTT. The encoded protein is CASSFGRGHEKLFF.

The V call is TRBV11-2, the J call TRBJ2-1, with D possibly being TRBD2 (5 bases). Trimming left V 4 bases short and J 3 bases short, with 19 bases between. The CDR3 spans 17 residues. Looked up from germline, CDR1 is SGHAT and CDR2 is FQNNGV. The CDR3 DNA sequence: TGTGCCAGCAGCTACAACCTACTAGAGTCGAGCTACAATGAGCAGTTCTTC. This translates into CASSYNLLESSYNEQFF.

Details on this clone: The junction departs from germline at one end; a sequencing error may be responsible. The V and J genes are TRBV7-9 and TRBJ2-7; TRBD1 matches 8 bases. The CDR3 loop spans 14 amino acids. Germline V CDR1 and CDR2: SEHNR, FQNEAQ (reference sequence). The CDR3 protein is CASGLEDRVGEQYF. The CDR3 DNA follows: TGTGCCAGCGGCTTAGAGGACAGGGTAGGCGAGCAGTACTTC.

The rearrangement joins TRBV4-3 to TRBJ1-4; 10 bases are a match to TRBD1. Germline CDR1 LGHNA, CDR2 YSLEER. The CDR3 is made up of 18 amino acids. Unmatched junction bases numbered 9, after V lost 1 base and J lost 4 bases. The CDR3 here is CASSQALPGTGDNEKLFF. CDR3 bases: TGCGCCAGCAGCCAAGCCCTACCTGGGACAGGGGATAATGAAAAACTGTTTTTT.

The chain uses TRBV15 and TRBJ1-1; the D gene is possibly TRBD1 (5 bases). This CDR3 has 14 residues. Between the trimmed V and J ends, which lost 2 bases and 4 bases, there was a span of 11 bases. CDR1 is LNHNV and CDR2 is YYDKDF in the germline V gene (reference sequence). This CDR3 reads CATSRPPGGTEAFF. The DNA of the CDR3 is TGTGCCACCAGCAGACCCCCGGGGGGCACTGAAGCTTTCTTT.

This clone was found once. The chain has TRBV7-2 and TRBJ1-2, with 7 bases lining up with TRBD1. J lost 7 bases, V lost 4 bases, and 9 bases had no gene match. CDR3 length equals 14 residues. Looked up from germline, CDR1 is SGHTA and CDR2 is FQGNSA. The CDR3 DNA reads TGTGCCAGCAGCTCCCTAGGGGGCGCGTTTGGCTACACCTTC. Its protein is CASSSLGGAFGYTF.